The clone carrying this TCR beta chain was counted at least ten times. The TCRbeta library incorporated unique molecular identifiers. TCRdb reanalysed the PCR reads using MiXCR and keeps one entry per CDR3 protein. Of over 450,000 distinct CDR3 sequences listed, roughly a tenth are singletons. Germline loops: CDR1 SGDLS, CDR2 YYNGEE. V lost 3 bases and J lost 4; bases outside the gene matches: 5. The CDR3 covers 15 residues. This sample was taken from a study of T-cell reconstitution after alpha-beta-depleted transplantation in children. The chain combines TRBV9 with TRBJ2-1; 9 bases align to TRBD1. This specimen was PBMCs, taken before TCRalphabeta/CD19-depleted stem cell transplant. The clonotype originates from a child aged 2-15 years with inherited bone marrow failure, due to receive a stem cell transplant. This CDR3 reads CASSAGDRVYNEQFF. For the CDR3, the DNA is TGTGCCAGCAGCGCCGGGGACAGGGTGTACAATGAGCAGTTCTTC. The full variable domain, with the rest looked up from reference TRBV9 and TRBJ2-1, is DSGVTQTPKHLITATGQRVTLRCSPRSGDLSVYWYQQSLDQGLQFLIQYYNGEERAKGNILERFSAQQFPDLHSELNLSSLELGDSALYFCASSAGDRVYNEQFFGPGTRLTVL.